The 21 T cell receptor beta chains listed next were all sequenced from one sample in a study of T cells in Graves' hyperthyroidism and ophthalmopathy. From RNA transcripts, TCR beta CDR3 regions were amplified. A set of HTBI primers served as the primers for a first-round RT-PCR of the TCR CDR3. MiXCR was run by TCRdb on the multiplex PCR reads, yielding one entry per CDR3 protein. The data hold approximately 710,000 distinct CDR3 sequences, with 17% observed a single time. The specimen sequenced was blood. These receptors were taken from a man aged 45-60 years with Graves' hyperthyroidism.

The chain couples TRBV5-1 to TRBJ2-7; D gene uncertain. CDR3 size: 13 residues. V gave up 0 bases and J gave up 7 bases, with 11 bases separating them. Germline-derived CDR1 and CDR2 are SGHRS and YFSETQ. The CDR3 bases are TGCGCCAGCAGCTTGGGACCGGCCAGGGAGCAGTACTTC. Protein product: CASSLGPAREQYF.

This chain uses TRBV2 with TRBJ2-5; D is ambiguous. This CDR3 contains 11 residues. V dropped 2 bases and J dropped 7 bases, with 5 bases sitting between them. CDR1 is SNHLY, CDR2 FYNNEI, per germline. The CDR3 loop reads CASSELGTQYF. CDR3 in DNA: TGTGCCAGCAGTGAATTGGGGACCCAGTACTTC.

This clonotype was recorded a few times. V usage is TRBV7-9 and J usage is TRBJ1-5; D remains ambiguous. V gave up 5 bases and J gave up 6 bases, with 14 bases separating them. Germline V gives CDR1 SEHNR, CDR2 FQNEAQ (reference sequence). CDR3 size: 14 residues. In DNA, the CDR3 is TGTGCCAGCAGCCGAGATGGAGGGAGTCAGCCCCAGCATTTT. It translates to CASSRDGGSQPQHF.

This clonotype was observed at least ten times. V and J are TRBV7-2 and TRBJ1-6; 9 bases are shared with TRBD1. The CDR3 consists of 15 residues. CDR1 SGHTA and CDR2 FQGNSA come from the germline V gene. The trim removed 5 bases at V and 6 bases at J, leaving 5 bases unmatched. The CDR3 loop reads CASSKPDRGNSPLHF. In nucleotides, the CDR3 is TGTGCCAGCAGCAAACCGGACAGGGGTAATTCACCCCTCCACTTT.

This clonotype was counted many times. The chain links TRBV12-3 or TRBV12-4 to TRBJ2-7; 9 bases match TRBD2. The CDR3 contains 16 residues. Trimming removed 6 bases from V and 1 base from J; junction bases left unmatched: 10. The DNA for the CDR3 is TGTGCCAGCAGCTCCCGACTAGCGGATAGATCCTACGAGCAGTACTTC. As protein: CASSSRLADRSYEQYF.

The chain recombines TRBV6-1 with TRBJ1-5; tentative D call: TRBD1 (5 bases). V lost 7 bases to trimming and J lost 2 bases, with 15 bases between them. Germline V gene sequence: CDR1 MNHNS, CDR2 SASEGT. The CDR3 covers 15 residues. The chain's CDR3 is CASTYKRGGNQPQHF. In DNA form, the CDR3 reads TGTGCCAGCACCTATAAACGGGGGGGCAATCAGCCCCAGCATTTT.

In its sample, this clonotype was seen many times. The chain recombines TRBV27 with TRBJ2-1; 7 bases are shared with TRBD2. Germline loops: CDR1 MNHEY, CDR2 SMNVEV (reference sequence). The CDR3 runs 13 residues. V dropped 0 bases and J dropped 10; count of bases not matched to a gene: 3. CDR3 sequence reads: CASSLSGGREQFF. The CDR3 DNA follows: TGTGCCAGCAGTTTATCGGGAGGGCGCGAGCAGTTCTTC.

This clonotype has only a few counts. The chain combines TRBV27 with TRBJ1-1; TRBD1 aligns across 8 bases. CDR1 is MNHEY and CDR2 is SMNVEV in the germline V gene (reference sequence). J lost 5 bases, V lost 7 bases, and 9 bases had no gene match. The CDR3 runs to 14 residues. The CDR3 region is CASTRGQGRTEAFF. CDR3 DNA: TGTGCCAGCACCCGCGGACAGGGCAGGACTGAAGCTTTCTTT.

This clonotype occurred a few times. A much larger clone is a single base away; this may be a read error. Likely a read error: the CDR3 ends without its conserved phenylalanine or tryptophan. V is TRBV28 and J is TRBJ1-2, with 8 positions matching TRBD1. Trimming cost V 3 bases and J 4 bases; bases outside gene matches: 7. The germline V gene has CDR1 MDHEN and CDR2 SYDVKM. The CDR3 has 15 residues. The CDR3 nucleotides read TGTGCCAGCAGTTTCCGAGGACAGGGCGGCTATGGCTACACCTCC. Translating it yields CASSFRGQGGYGYTS.

There are a few counts of this clonotype. The chain carries TRBV2 and TRBJ1-5; D is ambiguous. V lost 5 bases and J 1 base, leaving 12 bases between the germline ends. The CDR3 has 15 residues. CDR1 is SNHLY, CDR2 FYNNEI, per germline. The DNA for the CDR3 is TGTGCCAGCAGTAGGTACGAGGGAAGCAATCAGCCCCAGCATTTT. Translation gives CASSRYEGSNQPQHF. Full variable domain (missing parts from reference TRBV2 and TRBJ1-5): EPEVTQTPSHQVTQMGQEVILRCVPISNHLYFYWYRQILGQKVEFLVSFYNNEISEKSEIFDDQFSVERPDGSNFTLKIRSTKLEDSAMYFCASSRYEGSNQPQHFGDGTRLSIL.

This sequence joins TRBV6-5 and TRBJ2-7; D not resolved. This CDR3 comprises 15 residues. Per germline, CDR1 MNHEY and CDR2 SVGAGI. The V and J ends lost 2 bases and 4 bases respectively, with 15 bases between them. This CDR3 is CASSYVSVGTYEQYF. CDR3 nucleotide sequence: TGTGCCAGCAGTTACGTTTCGGTGGGTACTTACGAGCAGTACTTC.

This clonotype appeared many times. This rearrangement joins TRBV7-2 to TRBJ2-2; D is unclear. Germline V lookup: CDR1 SGHTA, CDR2 FQGNSA. CDR3 length equals 15 residues. V shed 2 bases and J shed 2 bases, with 9 bases lying between them. The CDR3 nucleotides read TGTGCCAGCAGCTTACAAGGCAGAAACACCGGGGAGCTGTTTTTT. It translates to CASSLQGRNTGELFF.

This clonotype was seen at least ten times. The chain combines TRBV12-3 or TRBV12-4 with TRBJ2-1; D is perhaps TRBD1 (5 bases). The CDR3 sequence is 15 residues long. Trimming stripped 4 bases from V and 0 bases from J, with 10 bases between. CDR3 nucleotide sequence: TGTGCCAGCAGTTCGGACATTGGCTCCTACAATGAGCAGTTCTTC. Amino acids: CASSSDIGSYNEQFF.

In this sample, this clonotype turned up a few times. This chain connects TRBV10-3 to TRBJ2-1; 10 bases map to TRBD2. This CDR3 contains 16 residues. V was pared by 1 base and J by 4 bases, with 4 bases of the junction left unmatched. The germline V gene has CDR1 ENHRY and CDR2 SYGVKD. In DNA, the CDR3 is TGTGCCATCAGTGAGTGGACTAGCGGAGAATACAATGAGCAGTTCTTC. This gives the protein CAISEWTSGEYNEQFF.

The chain has TRBV6-2 or TRBV6-3 and TRBJ1-1; 10 bases fit TRBD1. The CDR3 has 15 residues. Germline CDR1 is MNHEY and CDR2 is SVGEGT. Losses at the gene ends were 0 bases for V and 6 bases for J; bases not matched to a gene: 4. The CDR3 here is CASSYSRQGAAEAFF. In nucleotides, the CDR3 is TGTGCCAGCAGTTACTCGAGACAGGGGGCAGCTGAAGCTTTCTTT.

This clonotype was recorded many times. The chain recombines TRBV2 with TRBJ1-1; the match to TRBD1 covers 7 bases. The CDR3 contains 16 residues. J gave up 2 bases and V 5 bases, and 11 bases lay outside the gene matches. Per germline, CDR1 SNHLY and CDR2 FYNNEI. The CDR3 loop is CASSLEGGHINTEAFF. CDR3 nucleotides: TGTGCCAGCAGTCTAGAAGGGGGCCATATCAACACTGAAGCTTTCTTT.

The sample holds many counts of this clonotype. This rearrangement joins TRBV3-1 to TRBJ2-1; perhaps D is TRBD1 or TRBD2 (5 bases each). V was clipped by 5 bases and J by 6 bases, with 14 bases between them. The CDR3 covers 14 residues. The germline CDR1 and CDR2 sequences are LGHDT and YNNKEL (reference sequence). The CDR3 region is CASSSRTGANEQFF. The CDR3 nucleotides read TGTGCCAGCAGCTCCCGAACCGGGGCCAATGAGCAGTTCTTC.

This clonotype was counted many times. The chain employs TRBV7-9 and TRBJ2-7, with 10 bases fitting TRBD2. This CDR3 contains 16 residues. V lost 4 bases and J lost 0; bases outside the gene matches: 6. CDR1 and CDR2 from the germline V gene are SEHNR and FQNEAQ (reference sequence). The chain's CDR3 is CASSWGTSVSSYEQYF. CDR3 bases: TGTGCCAGCAGCTGGGGGACTAGCGTCAGCTCCTACGAGCAGTACTTC.

The chain is built from TRBV12-3 or TRBV12-4 and TRBJ2-3; 9 bases map to TRBD2. This CDR3 has 16 residues. The V gene end was trimmed by 5 bases and the J gene end by 5 bases; junction bases not matched to a gene: 11. This CDR3 is CASSPYSSGRIDTQYF. In DNA form, the CDR3 reads TGTGCCAGCAGTCCCTATAGTAGCGGGAGAATAGATACGCAGTATTTT.

The J gene is TRBJ1-1, the V gene TRBV30; 7 bases are shared with TRBD1. The V segment lost 0 bases and the J segment 4 bases; nucleotides outside the gene matches: 8. The CDR3 is 15 amino acids. CDR1 and CDR2 from the germline V gene are GTSNPN and SVGIG (reference sequence). The CDR3 reads CAWSVRRTGGTEAFF. The CDR3, as DNA: TGTGCCTGGAGTGTACGCCGGACAGGAGGCACTGAAGCTTTCTTT. The entire variable domain, with the rest obtained from reference TRBV30 and TRBJ1-1, is as follows: SQTIHQWPATLVQPVGSPLSLECTVEGTSNPNLYWYRQAAGRGLQLLFYSVGIGQISSEVPQNLSASRPQDRQFILSSKKLLLSDSGFYLCAWSVRRTGGTEAFFGQGTRLTVV.

This chain joins TRBV20-1 and TRBJ2-1; weak D call: TRBD2 (6 bases). The germline V and J ends were trimmed by 0 bases and 4 bases, with 13 bases remaining between them. Germline CDR1 is DFQATT and CDR2 is SNEGSKA (reference sequence). The CDR3 sequence is 15 residues long. This CDR3 reads CSAREVTRGYNEQFF. The CDR3 DNA reads as TGCAGTGCTAGAGAGGTGACTAGGGGATACAATGAGCAGTTCTTC.